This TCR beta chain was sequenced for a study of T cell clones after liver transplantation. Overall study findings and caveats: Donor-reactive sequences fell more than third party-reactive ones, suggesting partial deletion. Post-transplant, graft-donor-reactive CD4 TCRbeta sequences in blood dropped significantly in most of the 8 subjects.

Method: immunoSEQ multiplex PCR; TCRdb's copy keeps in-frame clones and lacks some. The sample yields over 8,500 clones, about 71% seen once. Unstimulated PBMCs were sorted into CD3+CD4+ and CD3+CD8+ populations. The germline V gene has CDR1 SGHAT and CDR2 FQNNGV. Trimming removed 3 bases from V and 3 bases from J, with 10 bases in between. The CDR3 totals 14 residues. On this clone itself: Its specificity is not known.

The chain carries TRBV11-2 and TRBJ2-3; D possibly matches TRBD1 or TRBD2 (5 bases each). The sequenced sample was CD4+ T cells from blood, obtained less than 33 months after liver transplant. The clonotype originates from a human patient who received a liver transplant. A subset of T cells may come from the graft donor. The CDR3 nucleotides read TGTGCCAGCAGCTTCTGGGGGAGTACAGATACGCAGTATTTT. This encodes CASSFWGSTDTQYF.